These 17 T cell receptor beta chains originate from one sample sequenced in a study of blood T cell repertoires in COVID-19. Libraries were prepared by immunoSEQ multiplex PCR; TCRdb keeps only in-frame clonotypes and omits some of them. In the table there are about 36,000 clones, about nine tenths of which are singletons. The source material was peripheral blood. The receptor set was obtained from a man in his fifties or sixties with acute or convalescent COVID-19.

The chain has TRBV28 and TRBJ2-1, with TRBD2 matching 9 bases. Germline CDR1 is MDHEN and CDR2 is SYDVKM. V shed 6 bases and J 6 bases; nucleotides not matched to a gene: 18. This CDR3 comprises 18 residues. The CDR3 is CASSSRLADRFPFNEQFF. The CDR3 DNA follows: TGTGCCAGCAGCAGTCGACTAGCGGATCGATTCCCCTTCAATGAGCAGTTCTTC.

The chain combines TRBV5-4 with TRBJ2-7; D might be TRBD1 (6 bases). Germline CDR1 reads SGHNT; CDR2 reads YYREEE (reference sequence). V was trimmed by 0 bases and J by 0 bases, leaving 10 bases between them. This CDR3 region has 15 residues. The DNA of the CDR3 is TGTGCCAGCAGCTTGGGACAGGCGGCCTCCTACGAGCAGTACTTC. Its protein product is CASSLGQAASYEQYF.

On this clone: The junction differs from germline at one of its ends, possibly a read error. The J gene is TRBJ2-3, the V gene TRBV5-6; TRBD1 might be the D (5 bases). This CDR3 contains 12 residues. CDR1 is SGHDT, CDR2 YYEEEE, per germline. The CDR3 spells CASSFTGRVGFF. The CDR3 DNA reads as TGTGCCAGCAGCTTTACAGGTCGCGTAGGGTTTTTT. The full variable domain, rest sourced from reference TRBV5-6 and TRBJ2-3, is DAGVTQSPTHLIKTRGQQVTLRCSPKSGHDTVSWYQQALGQGPQFIFQYYEEEERQRGNFPDRFSGHQFPNYSSELNVNALLLGDSALYLCASSFTGRVGFFGPGTRLTVL.

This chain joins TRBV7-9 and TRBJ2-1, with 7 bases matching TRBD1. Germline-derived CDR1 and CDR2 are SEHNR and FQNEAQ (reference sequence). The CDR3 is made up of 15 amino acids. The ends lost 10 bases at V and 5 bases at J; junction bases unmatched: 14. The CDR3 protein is CATEVRGQPDNEQFF. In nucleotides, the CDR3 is TGTGCCACGGAGGTGAGGGGACAGCCTGACAATGAGCAGTTCTTC.

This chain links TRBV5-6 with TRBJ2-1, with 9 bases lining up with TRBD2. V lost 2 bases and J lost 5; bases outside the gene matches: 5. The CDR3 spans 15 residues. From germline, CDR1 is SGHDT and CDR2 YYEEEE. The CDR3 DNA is TGTGCCAGCAGCTTTCTAGCGGGGTATCACAATGAGCAGTTCTTC. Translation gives CASSFLAGYHNEQFF.

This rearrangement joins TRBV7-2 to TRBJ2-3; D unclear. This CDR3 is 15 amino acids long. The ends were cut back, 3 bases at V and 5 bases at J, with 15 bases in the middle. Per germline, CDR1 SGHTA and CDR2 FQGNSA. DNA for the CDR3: TGTGCCAGCAGCTTCGTACCCCGGAGTCAAGATACGCAGTATTTT. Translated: CASSFVPRSQDTQYF. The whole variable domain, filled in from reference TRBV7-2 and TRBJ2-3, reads GAGVSQSPSNKVTEKGKDVELRCDPISGHTALYWYRQSLGQGLEFLIYFQGNSAPDKSGLPSDRFSAERTGGSVSTLTIQRTQQEDSAVYLCASSFVPRSQDTQYFGPGTRLTVL.

CDR3 DNA: TGTGCCAGCAGCCCTAGGGGGCTGGGAGGCGCTAATAATGAGCAGTTCTTC. This codes for CASSPRGLGGANNEQFF. The V call is TRBV9, the J call TRBJ2-1; the D gene is possibly TRBD1 (7 bases). Germline CDR1 SGDLS, CDR2 YYNGEE. V shed 4 bases and J shed 7 bases, with 24 bases lying between them. The CDR3 contains 17 residues.

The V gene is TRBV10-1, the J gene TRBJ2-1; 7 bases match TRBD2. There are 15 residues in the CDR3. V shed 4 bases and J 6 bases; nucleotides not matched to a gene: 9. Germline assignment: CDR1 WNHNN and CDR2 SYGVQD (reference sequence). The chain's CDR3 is CASSGATSSGNEQFF. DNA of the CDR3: TGCGCCAGCAGTGGGGCGACTTCTAGCGGCAATGAGCAGTTCTTC.

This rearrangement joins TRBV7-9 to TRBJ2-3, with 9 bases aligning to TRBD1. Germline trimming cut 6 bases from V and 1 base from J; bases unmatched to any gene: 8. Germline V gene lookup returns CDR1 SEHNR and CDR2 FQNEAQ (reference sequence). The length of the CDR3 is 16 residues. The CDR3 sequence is CASSQGTGRGTDTQYF. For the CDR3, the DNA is TGTGCCAGCAGTCAGGGGACAGGGAGAGGCACAGATACGCAGTATTTT.

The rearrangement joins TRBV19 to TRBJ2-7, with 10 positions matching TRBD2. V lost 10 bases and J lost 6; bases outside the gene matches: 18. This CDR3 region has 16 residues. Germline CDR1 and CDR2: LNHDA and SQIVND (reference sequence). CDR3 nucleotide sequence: TGTGCCACCAGAGAGCTAGCGGGAGCGGGGGGAAGCGAGCAGTACTTC. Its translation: CATRELAGAGGSEQYF. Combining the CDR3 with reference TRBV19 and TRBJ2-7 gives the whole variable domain DGGITQSPKYLFRKEGQNVTLSCEQNLNHDAMYWYRQDPGQGLRLIYYSQIVNDFQKGDIAEGYSVSREKKESFPLTVTSAQKNPTAFYLCATRELAGAGGSEQYFGPGTRLTVT.

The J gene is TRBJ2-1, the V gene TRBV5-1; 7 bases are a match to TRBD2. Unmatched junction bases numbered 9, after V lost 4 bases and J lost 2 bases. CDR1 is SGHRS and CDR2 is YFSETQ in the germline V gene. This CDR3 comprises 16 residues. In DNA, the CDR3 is TGCGCCAGCAGCCCGAATCTAGCGGATGCCTACAATGAGCAGTTCTTC. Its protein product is CASSPNLADAYNEQFF.

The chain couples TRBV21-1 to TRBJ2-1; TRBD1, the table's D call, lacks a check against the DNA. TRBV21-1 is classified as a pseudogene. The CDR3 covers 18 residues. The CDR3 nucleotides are TGTGCCAGCAGCGGCCGGGACAGGGTTCCCCAGGTCCGGGTTGAGCAGTTCTTC. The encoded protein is CASSGRDRVPQVRVEQFF.

The CDR3 DNA sequence: TGTGCCAGCAGCCCCCAGCGGGGTACGAACACTGAAGCTTTCTTT. Its protein is CASSPQRGTNTEAFF. The chain carries TRBV11-3 and TRBJ1-1; D gene uncertain. V was trimmed by 5 bases and J by 1 base, leaving 14 bases between them. The CDR3 length is 15 residues. Germline-derived CDR1 and CDR2 are SGHNT and YENEEA. Looking up the rest from reference TRBV11-3 and TRBJ1-1 gives the full variable domain: EAGVVQSPRYKIIEKKQPVAFWCNPISGHNTLYWYLQNLGQGPELLIRYENEEAVDDSQLPKDRFSAERLKGVDSTLKIQPAELGDSAVYLCASSPQRGTNTEAFFGQGTRLTVV.

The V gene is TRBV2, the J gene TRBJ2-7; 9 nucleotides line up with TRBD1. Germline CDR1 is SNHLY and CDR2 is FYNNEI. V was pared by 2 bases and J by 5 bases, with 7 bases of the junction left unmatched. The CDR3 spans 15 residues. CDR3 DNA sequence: TGTGCCAGCAGTGAATTGCGGGACAGGGATGACGAGCAGTACTTC. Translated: CASSELRDRDDEQYF.

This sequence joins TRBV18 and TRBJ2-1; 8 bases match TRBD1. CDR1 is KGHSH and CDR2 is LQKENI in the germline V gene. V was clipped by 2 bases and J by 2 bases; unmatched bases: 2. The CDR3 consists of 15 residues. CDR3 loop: CASSPGTGPYNEQFF. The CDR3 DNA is TGTGCCAGCTCACCAGGGACAGGTCCCTACAATGAGCAGTTCTTC.

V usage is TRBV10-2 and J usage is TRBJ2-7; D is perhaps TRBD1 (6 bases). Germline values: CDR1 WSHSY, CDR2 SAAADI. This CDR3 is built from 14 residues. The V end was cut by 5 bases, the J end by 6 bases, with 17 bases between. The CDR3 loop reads CASSPGQGGLEQYF. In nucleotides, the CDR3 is TGCGCCAGCAGTCCGGGACAAGGGGGTCTCGAGCAGTACTTC.

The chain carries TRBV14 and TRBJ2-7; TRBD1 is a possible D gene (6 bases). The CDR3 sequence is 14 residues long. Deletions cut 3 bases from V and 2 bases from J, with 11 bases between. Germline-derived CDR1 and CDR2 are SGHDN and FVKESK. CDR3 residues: CASSQGTGTYEQYF. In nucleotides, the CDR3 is TGTGCCAGCAGCCAGGGAACAGGGACCTACGAGCAGTACTTC.